The 21 T cell receptor beta chains in this list originate from one sample, sequenced in a study of shared clonotypes between healthy human individuals. CD45RO negativity and positive selection for CCR7 defined naive CD8 cells, a population that excluded terminally differentiated effector memory CD45RA+ cells. Generated by immunoSEQ multiplex PCR, the TCRdb table keeps only in-frame clones and is missing some. The data show about 2.1 million clones, about 93% seen once. The sequenced material came from naive CD8+ T cells from PBMCs. All receptors derive from a man aged 18 to 30 in good health. Some clones in this sample may be carry-over from other donors' samples.

The V and J genes are TRBV11-3 and TRBJ2-1, with TRBD2 matching 8 bases. V shed 5 bases and J 5 bases; nucleotides not matched to a gene: 8. The CDR3 sequence is 15 residues long. The germline CDR1 and CDR2 sequences are SGHNT and YENEEA. CDR3 sequence: CASSRREGRDNEQFF. The CDR3 DNA reads TGTGCCAGCAGCCGACGGGAGGGCCGGGACAATGAGCAGTTCTTC.

The chain carries TRBV5-6 and TRBJ2-3, with D possibly matching TRBD2 (6 bases). The germline V and J ends were trimmed by 1 base and 1 base, with 13 bases remaining between them. The germline V gene encodes CDR1 SGHDT and CDR2 YYEEEE. This CDR3 has 16 residues. In nucleotides, the CDR3 is TGTGCCAGCAGCTTGCGGCGGGACCCCGGCACAGATACGCAGTATTTT. The encoded protein is CASSLRRDPGTDTQYF.

The chain employs TRBV11-3 and TRBJ2-1; 9 bases match TRBD2. Germline lookup yields CDR1 SGHNT and CDR2 YENEEA. The CDR3 contains 17 residues. V was pared by 5 bases and J by 8 bases, with 16 bases of the junction left unmatched. In nucleotides, the CDR3 is TGTGCCAGCAGCCCCCGGTCAGGTAGCGGGAGTCGGGATGAGCAGTTCTTC. Protein: CASSPRSGSGSRDEQFF.

This rearrangement joins TRBV4-1 to TRBJ2-2; the match to TRBD1 covers 8 bases. The CDR3 has 16 amino acids. Per the germline V gene, CDR1 is MGHRA and CDR2 is YSYEKL. The trim removed 4 bases at V and 2 bases at J, leaving 6 bases unmatched. The CDR3 spells CASSLRDRGNTGELFF. CDR3 DNA sequence: TGCGCCAGCAGCCTCCGCGACAGGGGAAACACCGGGGAGCTGTTTTTT.

The chain uses TRBV6-5 and TRBJ2-1; TRBD2 matches at 7 bases. Germline V gene lookup returns CDR1 MNHEY and CDR2 SVGAGI. After removal of 0 bases from V and 6 bases from J, the junction contained 8 bases not matched to a gene. The CDR3 loop spans 16 amino acids. DNA for the CDR3: TGTGCCAGCAGTTACTCTCGGGGGGAGGGAGTCAATGAGCAGTTCTTC. Its translation: CASSYSRGEGVNEQFF.

V is TRBV7-6 and J is TRBJ2-7; D may correspond to TRBD1 or TRBD2 (5 bases each). Trimming stripped 5 bases from V and 6 bases from J, with 17 bases between. Germline-derived CDR1 and CDR2 are SGHVS and FNYEAQ. The length of the CDR3 is 14 residues. The CDR3 DNA reads TGTGCCAGCAGCCCCAGGGACCCCTTGGGCGAGCAGTACTTC. It is translated as CASSPRDPLGEQYF.

The chain joins TRBV6-5 to TRBJ2-6; D not resolved. The CDR3 runs to 13 residues. Germline V lookup: CDR1 MNHEY, CDR2 SVGAGI. Deletions cut 0 bases from V and 11 bases from J, with 8 bases between. The CDR3 DNA follows: TGTGCCAGCAGTTACTCGCTTAGGGACGTCCTGACTTTC. The encoded protein is CASSYSLRDVLTF.

The V call is TRBV15, the J call TRBJ2-5; perhaps D is TRBD1 or TRBD2 (5 bases each). CDR1 LNHNV and CDR2 YYDKDF come from the germline V gene (reference sequence). V dropped 1 base and J dropped 2 bases, with 11 bases sitting between them. This CDR3 is built from 15 residues. The CDR3 DNA reads TGTGCCACCAGCAGAGGGGGGACGATACAAGAGACCCAGTACTTC. Translating it yields CATSRGGTIQETQYF.

J is TRBJ2-7 and V is TRBV7-9, with TRBD1 matching 7 bases. Germline CDR1 is SEHNR and CDR2 is FQNEAQ (reference sequence). The CDR3 is 14 residues long. V trimming: 5 bases; J trimming: 0 bases; junction bases outside the gene matches: 4. The DNA of the CDR3 is TGTGCCAGCAGCCCTACAGGGGCCTCCTACGAGCAGTACTTC. Translated, it gives CASSPTGASYEQYF. Combining the CDR3 with reference TRBV7-9 and TRBJ2-7 gives the whole variable domain DTGVSQNPRHKITKRGQNVTFRCDPISEHNRLYWYRQTLGQGPEFLTYFQNEAQLEKSRLLSDRFSAERPKGSFSTLEIQRTEQGDSAMYLCASSPTGASYEQYFGPGTRLTVT.

The chain joins TRBV9 to TRBJ2-6; D unclear. Germline CDR1 is SGDLS and CDR2 is YYNGEE. The CDR3 runs to 19 residues. Deletions cut 0 bases from V and 0 bases from J, with 16 bases between. CDR3 region: CASSVGRPSISSGANVLTF. CDR3 nucleotides: TGTGCCAGCAGCGTAGGCAGGCCCTCAATTAGCTCTGGGGCCAACGTCCTGACTTTC.

V usage is TRBV4-3 and J usage is TRBJ1-6; maybe TRBD1 (5 bases). Germline values: CDR1 LGHNA, CDR2 YSLEER. CDR3 length: 12 amino acids. V dropped 3 bases and J dropped 10 bases, with 7 bases sitting between them. CDR3 amino acids: CASSHGGSPLHF. CDR3 nucleotide sequence: TGCGCCAGCAGCCATGGGGGATCACCCCTCCACTTT.

This rearrangement joins TRBV11-2 to TRBJ2-2; D unresolved. V was cut by 6 bases and J by 9 bases, with 11 bases left in between. This CDR3 has 12 amino acids. The germline gives CDR1 SGHAT, CDR2 FQNNGV. This CDR3 is CASSFWARELFF. DNA of the CDR3: TGTGCCAGCAGTTTCTGGGCGCGGGAGCTGTTTTTT.

About this clone: In the same sample, other DNA sequences code for this CDR3. The chain joins TRBV7-9 to TRBJ1-4; possibly TRBD1 for D (5 bases). The CDR3 extends over 15 amino acids. V was shortened by 2 bases and J by 2 bases, with 9 bases between the two germline ends. CDR1 SEHNR and CDR2 FQNEAQ come from the germline V gene (reference sequence). CDR3 in amino acids: CASSLLQGTNEKLFF. CDR3 coding DNA: TGTGCCAGCAGCTTACTTCAGGGCACTAATGAAAAACTGTTTTTT.

The V call is TRBV28, the J call TRBJ2-7; D perhaps matches TRBD1 (6 bases). The CDR3 length is 14 residues. V lost 6 bases and J 3 bases, leaving 15 bases between the germline ends. The germline gives CDR1 MDHEN, CDR2 SYDVKM. The CDR3: CASSSEQGFYEQYF. DNA for the CDR3: TGTGCCAGCAGCAGCGAACAGGGTTTCTACGAGCAGTACTTC.

The chain has TRBV5-5 and TRBJ2-7; D gene unclear. V lost 7 bases, J lost 3 bases, and 8 bases lay in between. This CDR3 is 11 amino acids long. Germline V lookup: CDR1 SGHKS, CDR2 YYEKEE (reference sequence). CDR3 protein: CASQDNYEQYF. The CDR3 DNA follows: TGTGCCAGCCAAGACAACTACGAGCAGTACTTC.

CDR3 sequence (DNA): TGTGCCAGCAGACATGGCTCAGGGGTAAATGAGCAGTTCTTC. Amino acids: CASRHGSGVNEQFF. The chain has TRBV27 and TRBJ2-1, with D tentatively TRBD1 (6 bases). The CDR3 consists of 14 residues. Germline values: CDR1 MNHEY, CDR2 SMNVEV (reference sequence). Trimming took off 6 bases at V and 7 bases at J, with 16 bases between the two ends.

The chain combines TRBV7-2 with TRBJ1-4; 10 bases are a match to TRBD1. This CDR3 region has 15 residues. Per germline, CDR1 SGHTA and CDR2 FQGNSA. With V trimmed by 4 bases and J by 8 bases, 7 bases remained unmatched. CDR3 nucleotides: TGTGCCAGCAGCTCACTGGACAGGGGGACGGAAAAACTGTTTTTT. It yields the protein CASSSLDRGTEKLFF.

This rearrangement joins TRBV10-2 to TRBJ1-2; D perhaps matches TRBD1 (5 bases). Per the germline V gene, CDR1 is WSHSY and CDR2 is SAAADI. Trimming pared 3 bases from V and 4 bases from J, leaving 18 bases between. This CDR3 has 16 residues. The CDR3 DNA sequence: TGCGCCAGCAGTGAAGGGGTGGTGGGCCGAACCTATGGCTACACCTTC. Its translation: CASSEGVVGRTYGYTF.

The V gene is TRBV5-6, the J gene TRBJ1-1; D gene unclear. V was cut by 0 bases and J by 1 base, with 13 bases left in between. This CDR3 spans 16 amino acids. Germline V gene data show CDR1 as SGHDT and CDR2 as YYEEEE. CDR3 sequence: CASSLAVVKGNTEAFF. DNA of the CDR3: TGTGCCAGCAGCTTGGCGGTGGTTAAGGGGAACACTGAAGCTTTCTTT.

The J gene is TRBJ2-2, the V gene TRBV23-1; the D gene is possibly TRBD2 (6 bases). TRBV23-1 is annotated as an ORF whose role is uncertain. The CDR3 length is 16 residues. V shed 4 bases and J shed 3 bases, with 15 bases lying between them. CDR3 bases: TGCGCCAGCAGTCCCCCAGGAGGGCGGGACACCGGGGAGCTGTTTTTT. It is translated as CASSPPGGRDTGELFF.

As to this clone: This CDR3 is also generated by other DNA sequences in the sample. The rearrangement uses TRBV7-9 and TRBJ2-1; 11 positions match TRBD2. V was clipped by 1 base and J by 5 bases; unmatched bases: 4. The CDR3 has 16 amino acids. Germline V gives CDR1 SEHNR, CDR2 FQNEAQ (reference sequence). In DNA, the CDR3 is TGTGCCAGCAGCTTAGTAGGACTAGCGGGCGACAATGAGCAGTTCTTC. As protein: CASSLVGLAGDNEQFF.